The rows below give T cell receptor beta chains drawn from one sample of a study of T cell repertoires in cytomegalovirus infection. Using its own MiXCR run on the reads, TCRdb lists one record per CDR3 protein. In the table there are 200,000 to 300,000 distinct CDR3 sequences, around 15% of which are singletons. Source material: PBMCs. All receptors come from a human donor in good health (CMV status not recorded). Some clones in this sample may be carry-over from other donors' samples. Both conserved end residues are part of each CDR3. The D gene is left open where the match is weak. Clone size appears in some rows only: once, few, many, or a class for an expanded clone.

abundance: -
v_gene: TRBV2
d_gene: -
j_gene: TRBJ2-3
CDR3aa: CASSGLGDTQYF
CDR3nt: TGTGCCAGCAGTGGACTTGGAGATACGCAGTATTTT

abundance: few
v_gene: TRBV6-2/TRBV6-3
d_gene: TRBD1
j_gene: TRBJ2-3
CDR3aa: CATSRSFTGGKGTDTQYF
CDR3nt: TGTGCCACCAGCCGCAGCTTTACAGGGGGCAAAGGCACAGATACGCAGTATTTT

abundance: -
v_gene: TRBV7-9
d_gene: -
j_gene: TRBJ1-5
CDR3aa: CASSLYELGPQHF
CDR3nt: TGTGCCAGCAGCTTATATGAGCTGGGGCCCCAGCATTTT

abundance: many
v_gene: TRBV7-2
d_gene: TRBD1
j_gene: TRBJ1-5
CDR3aa: CASSPYRTGTNQPQHF
CDR3nt: TGTGCCAGCAGCCCTTACCGGACAGGGACAAATCAGCCCCAGCATTTT

abundance: many
v_gene: TRBV20-1
d_gene: -
j_gene: TRBJ2-5
CDR3aa: CSARGISDYQETQYF
CDR3nt: TGCAGTGCTAGAGGCATCAGCGACTACCAAGAGACCCAGTACTTC

abundance: many
v_gene: TRBV7-3
d_gene: TRBD2
j_gene: TRBJ2-3
CDR3aa: CASSPTSGTDTQYF
CDR3nt: TGTGCCAGCAGTCCTACTAGCGGTACAGATACGCAGTATTTT

abundance: -
v_gene: TRBV6-5
d_gene: -
j_gene: TRBJ2-6
CDR3aa: CASSRIPRGVSGANVLTF
CDR3nt: TGTGCCAGCAGTAGAATACCCAGGGGGGTCTCTGGGGCCAACGTCCTGACTTTC

abundance: many
v_gene: TRBV7-2
d_gene: -
j_gene: TRBJ1-3
CDR3aa: CASSLGRVSSGNTIYF
CDR3nt: TGTGCCAGCAGCTTAGGGCGGGTTAGCTCTGGAAACACCATATATTTT

abundance: many
v_gene: TRBV12-3/TRBV12-4
d_gene: -
j_gene: TRBJ2-7
CDR3aa: CASSYGDYEQYF
CDR3nt: TGTGCCAGCAGTTATGGGGACTACGAGCAGTACTTC

abundance: few
v_gene: TRBV12-3/TRBV12-4
d_gene: -
j_gene: TRBJ1-5
CDR3aa: CASSEASNQPQHF
CDR3nt: TGTGCCAGCAGCGAAGCCAGTAATCAGCCCCAGCATTTT

abundance: few
v_gene: TRBV28
d_gene: -
j_gene: TRBJ2-1
CDR3aa: CASSPGSISYNEQFF
CDR3nt: TGTGCCAGTAGCCCAGGGTCTATCTCCTACAATGAGCAGTTCTTC

abundance: many
v_gene: TRBV7-9
d_gene: -
j_gene: TRBJ2-3
CDR3aa: CASSPGSGTDTQYF
CDR3nt: TGTGCCAGCAGCCCGGGATCCGGCACAGATACGCAGTATTTT

abundance: few
v_gene: TRBV12-3/TRBV12-4
d_gene: -
j_gene: TRBJ1-2
CDR3aa: CASSEVMGANYGYTF
CDR3nt: TGTGCCAGCAGTGAGGTGATGGGAGCTAACTATGGCTACACCTTC

abundance: many
v_gene: TRBV6-5
d_gene: -
j_gene: TRBJ2-7
CDR3aa: CASSYEAVSEQYF
CDR3nt: TGTGCCAGCAGTTACGAGGCAGTCAGCGAGCAGTACTTC

abundance: -
v_gene: TRBV28
d_gene: TRBD2
j_gene: TRBJ2-7
CDR3aa: CASSLAGREEQYF
CDR3nt: TGTGCCAGCAGTTTAGCCGGGAGGGAAGAGCAGTACTTC

abundance: -
v_gene: TRBV29-1
d_gene: -
j_gene: TRBJ1-1
CDR3aa: CSVRGFVTEALF
CDR3nt: TGCAGCGTTCGGGGTTTCGTCACTGAAGCTTTATTT

abundance: few
v_gene: TRBV29-1
d_gene: -
j_gene: TRBJ2-4
CDR3aa: CNHGVSKNIQYF
CDR3nt: TGCAACCATGGGGTGTCCAAAAACATTCAGTACTTC

abundance: many
v_gene: TRBV7-3
d_gene: TRBD2
j_gene: TRBJ2-1
CDR3aa: CASSLYVTSGGGEQFF
CDR3nt: TGTGCCAGCAGCTTATACGTTACTAGCGGGGGGGGTGAGCAGTTCTTC

abundance: few
v_gene: TRBV2
d_gene: -
j_gene: TRBJ1-5
CDR3aa: CASSPFDTRNQPQHF
CDR3nt: TGTGCCAGCAGTCCGTTTGACACCCGCAATCAGCCCCAGCATTTT

abundance: few
v_gene: TRBV27
d_gene: TRBD1
j_gene: TRBJ1-1
CDR3aa: CASRDRWVTEAFF
CDR3nt: TGTGCCAGCCGGGACAGGTGGGTCACTGAAGCTTTCTTT

abundance: few
v_gene: TRBV27
d_gene: -
j_gene: TRBJ2-7
CDR3aa: CASSLDPRYEQYF
CDR3nt: TGTGCCAGCAGTTTAGACCCTCGCTACGAGCAGTACTTC

abundance: few
v_gene: TRBV14
d_gene: TRBD2
j_gene: TRBJ2-3
CDR3aa: CASSQDRRAGGSTDTQYF
CDR3nt: TGTGCCAGCAGCCAAGACCGCCGAGCGGGGGGGAGCACAGATACGCAGTATTTT

abundance: -
v_gene: TRBV28
d_gene: -
j_gene: TRBJ1-5
CDR3aa: CASSLSSSNQPQHF
CDR3nt: TGTGCCAGCAGTTTATCCAGTAGCAATCAGCCCCAGCATTTT

abundance: many
v_gene: TRBV10-3
d_gene: TRBD1
j_gene: TRBJ2-3
CDR3aa: CAISAGQGSGTDTQYF
CDR3nt: TGTGCCATCAGTGCAGGACAGGGTTCGGGCACAGATACGCAGTATTTT

abundance: few
v_gene: TRBV2
d_gene: TRBD1
j_gene: TRBJ1-6
CDR3aa: CASGQETNSPLHF
CDR3nt: TGTGCCAGCGGACAGGAAACTAATTCACCCCTCCACTTT

abundance: few
v_gene: TRBV4-1
d_gene: TRBD1
j_gene: TRBJ2-2
CDR3aa: CASSQASDRGLNTGELFF
CDR3nt: TGCGCCAGCAGCCAAGCGTCGGACAGGGGGTTGAACACCGGGGAGCTGTTTTTT

abundance: -
v_gene: TRBV3-1
d_gene: TRBD2
j_gene: TRBJ2-5
CDR3aa: CASSPPGGGQQETQYF
CDR3nt: TGTGCCAGCAGCCCCCCGGGCGGGGGGCAACAAGAGACCCAGTACTTC

abundance: many
v_gene: TRBV6-2/TRBV6-3
d_gene: -
j_gene: TRBJ1-2
CDR3aa: CASSYSRRQDYGYTF
CDR3nt: TGTGCCAGCAGTTACTCGCGAAGACAGGACTATGGCTACACCTTC

abundance: few
v_gene: TRBV29-1
d_gene: TRBD1
j_gene: TRBJ1-1
CDR3aa: CRAGGWNTEAFF
CDR3nt: TGCAGGGCAGGGGGCTGGAACACTGAAGCTTTCTTT

abundance: many
v_gene: TRBV9
d_gene: TRBD1
j_gene: TRBJ2-5
CDR3aa: CASSGRQGRETQYF
CDR3nt: TGTGCCAGCAGCGGACGACAGGGTCGGGAGACCCAGTACTTC

abundance: few
v_gene: TRBV7-4
d_gene: TRBD2
j_gene: TRBJ2-7
CDR3aa: CASSSGTSGTHEQYF
CDR3nt: TGTGCCAGCAGCTCCGGGACTAGCGGGACTCACGAGCAGTACTTC